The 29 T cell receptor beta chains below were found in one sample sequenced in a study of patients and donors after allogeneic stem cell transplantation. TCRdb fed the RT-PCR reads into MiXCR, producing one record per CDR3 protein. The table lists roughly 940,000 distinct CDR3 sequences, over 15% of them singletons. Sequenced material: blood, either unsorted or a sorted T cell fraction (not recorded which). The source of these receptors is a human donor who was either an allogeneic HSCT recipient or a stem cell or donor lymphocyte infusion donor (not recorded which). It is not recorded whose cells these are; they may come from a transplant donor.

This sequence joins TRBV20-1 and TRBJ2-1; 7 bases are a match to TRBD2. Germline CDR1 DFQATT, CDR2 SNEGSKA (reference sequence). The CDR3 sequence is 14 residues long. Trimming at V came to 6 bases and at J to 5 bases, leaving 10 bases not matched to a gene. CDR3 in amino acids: CSAPESGRDNEQFF. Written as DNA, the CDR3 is TGCAGTGCCCCAGAGTCGGGGAGGGACAATGAGCAGTTCTTC.

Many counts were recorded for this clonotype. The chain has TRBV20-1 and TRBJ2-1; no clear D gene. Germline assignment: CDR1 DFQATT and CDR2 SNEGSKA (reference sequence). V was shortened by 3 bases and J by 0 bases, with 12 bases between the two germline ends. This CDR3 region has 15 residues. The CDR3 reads CSASPYVGSYNEQFF. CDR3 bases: TGCAGTGCTAGCCCCTATGTGGGCTCCTACAATGAGCAGTTCTTC.

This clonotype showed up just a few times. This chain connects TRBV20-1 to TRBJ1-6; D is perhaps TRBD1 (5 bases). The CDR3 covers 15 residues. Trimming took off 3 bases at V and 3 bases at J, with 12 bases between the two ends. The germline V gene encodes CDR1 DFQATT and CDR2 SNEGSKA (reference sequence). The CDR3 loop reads CSASRRQNYNSPLHF. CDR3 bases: TGCAGTGCTAGCAGGAGACAGAACTATAATTCACCCCTCCACTTT.

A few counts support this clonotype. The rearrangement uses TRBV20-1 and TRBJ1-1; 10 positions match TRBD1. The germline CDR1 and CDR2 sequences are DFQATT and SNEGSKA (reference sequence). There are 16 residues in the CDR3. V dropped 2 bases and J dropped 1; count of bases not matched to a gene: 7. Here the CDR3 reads CSARLDRGHKNTEAFF. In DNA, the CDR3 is TGCAGTGCTAGACTTGACAGGGGGCATAAGAACACTGAAGCTTTCTTT.

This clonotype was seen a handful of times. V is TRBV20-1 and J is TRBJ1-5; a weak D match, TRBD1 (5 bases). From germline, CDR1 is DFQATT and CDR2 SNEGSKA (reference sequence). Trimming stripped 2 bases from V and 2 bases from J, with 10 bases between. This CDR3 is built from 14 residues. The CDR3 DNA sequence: TGCAGTGCTAGAAGGCAGGGACGCAATCAGCCCCAGCATTTT. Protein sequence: CSARRQGRNQPQHF.

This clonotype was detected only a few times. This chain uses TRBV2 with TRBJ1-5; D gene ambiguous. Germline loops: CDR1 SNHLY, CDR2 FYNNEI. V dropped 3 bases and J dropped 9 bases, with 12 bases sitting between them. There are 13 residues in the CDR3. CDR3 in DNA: TGTGCCAGCAGTGATAAGGATCCTGGGCCCCAGCATTTT. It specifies CASSDKDPGPQHF.

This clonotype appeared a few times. The CDR3 region is CASSTSLDRGNTEAFF. In DNA, the CDR3 is TGTGCCAGCAGTACTTCTTTGGACAGGGGAAACACTGAAGCTTTCTTT. The V and J genes are TRBV2 and TRBJ1-1; 9 bases fit TRBD1. The CDR3 runs 16 residues. J lost 2 bases, V lost 5 bases, and 9 bases had no gene match. Germline V gives CDR1 SNHLY, CDR2 FYNNEI.

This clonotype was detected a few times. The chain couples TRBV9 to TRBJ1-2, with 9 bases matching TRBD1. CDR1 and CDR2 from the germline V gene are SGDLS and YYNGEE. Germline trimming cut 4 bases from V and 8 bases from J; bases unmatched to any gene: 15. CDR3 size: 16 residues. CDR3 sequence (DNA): TGTGCCAGCAGCATAACCGGGACAGGGACCTTGGGGGGCTACACCTTC. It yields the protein CASSITGTGTLGGYTF.

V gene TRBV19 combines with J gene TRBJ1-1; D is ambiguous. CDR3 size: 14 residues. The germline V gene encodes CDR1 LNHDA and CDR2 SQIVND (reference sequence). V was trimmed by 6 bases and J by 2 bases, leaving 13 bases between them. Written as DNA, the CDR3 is TGTGCCAGTAGGGATCGACGGGGAAACACTGAAGCTTTCTTT. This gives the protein CASRDRRGNTEAFF.

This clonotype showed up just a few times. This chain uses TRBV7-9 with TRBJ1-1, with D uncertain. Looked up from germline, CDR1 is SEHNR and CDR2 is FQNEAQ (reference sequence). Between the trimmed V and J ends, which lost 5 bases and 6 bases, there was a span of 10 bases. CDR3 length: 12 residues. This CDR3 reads CASSAFGSEAFF. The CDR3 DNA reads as TGTGCCAGCAGCGCCTTTGGGTCTGAAGCTTTCTTT. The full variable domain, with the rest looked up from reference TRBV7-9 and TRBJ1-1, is DTGVSQNPRHKITKRGQNVTFRCDPISEHNRLYWYRQTLGQGPEFLTYFQNEAQLEKSRLLSDRFSAERPKGSFSTLEIQRTEQGDSAMYLCASSAFGSEAFFGQGTRLTVV.

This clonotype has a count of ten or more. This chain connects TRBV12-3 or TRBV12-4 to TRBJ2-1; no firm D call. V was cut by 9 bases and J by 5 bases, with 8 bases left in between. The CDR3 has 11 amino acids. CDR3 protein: CASLRNNEQFF. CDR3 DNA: TGTGCCAGTCTAAGGAACAATGAGCAGTTCTTC.

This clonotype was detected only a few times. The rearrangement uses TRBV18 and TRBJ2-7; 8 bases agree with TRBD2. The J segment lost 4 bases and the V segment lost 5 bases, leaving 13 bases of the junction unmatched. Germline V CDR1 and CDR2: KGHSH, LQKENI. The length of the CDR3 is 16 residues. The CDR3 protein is CASSITGTRGTYEQYF. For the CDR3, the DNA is TGTGCCAGCTCAATTACCGGGACTAGGGGGACATACGAGCAGTACTTC.

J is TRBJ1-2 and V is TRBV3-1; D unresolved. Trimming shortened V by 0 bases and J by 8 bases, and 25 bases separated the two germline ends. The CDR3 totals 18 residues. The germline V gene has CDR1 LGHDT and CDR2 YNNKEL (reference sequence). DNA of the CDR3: TGTGCCAGCAGCCAAGAGGGTAGTTCCGGGATTTTAGGTTACGGCTACACCTTC. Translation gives CASSQEGSSGILGYGYTF.

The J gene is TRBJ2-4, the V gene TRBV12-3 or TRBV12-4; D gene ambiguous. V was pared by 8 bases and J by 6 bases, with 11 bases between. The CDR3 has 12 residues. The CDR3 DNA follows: TGTGCCAGCGGCGTTGCCGGAAACATTCAGTACTTC. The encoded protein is CASGVAGNIQYF.

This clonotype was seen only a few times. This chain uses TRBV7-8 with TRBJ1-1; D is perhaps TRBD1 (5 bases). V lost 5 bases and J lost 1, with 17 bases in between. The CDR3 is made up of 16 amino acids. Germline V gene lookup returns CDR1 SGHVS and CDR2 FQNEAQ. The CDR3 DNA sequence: TGTGCCAGCAGCCTGGGGAGGTGGGGGGGGAACACTGAAGCTTTCTTT. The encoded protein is CASSLGRWGGNTEAFF.

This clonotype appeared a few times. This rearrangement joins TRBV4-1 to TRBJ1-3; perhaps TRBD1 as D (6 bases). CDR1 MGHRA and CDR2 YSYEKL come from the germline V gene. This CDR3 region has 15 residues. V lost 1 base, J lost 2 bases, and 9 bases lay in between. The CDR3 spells CASSQVQGTGNTIYF. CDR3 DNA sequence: TGCGCCAGCAGCCAAGTGCAGGGGACTGGAAACACCATATATTTT.

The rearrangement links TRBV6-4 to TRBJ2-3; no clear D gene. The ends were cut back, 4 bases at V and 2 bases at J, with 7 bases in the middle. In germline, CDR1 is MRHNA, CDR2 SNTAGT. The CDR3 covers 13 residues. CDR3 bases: TGTGCCAGCAGTGTGAGGTACACAGATACGCAGTATTTT. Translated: CASSVRYTDTQYF.

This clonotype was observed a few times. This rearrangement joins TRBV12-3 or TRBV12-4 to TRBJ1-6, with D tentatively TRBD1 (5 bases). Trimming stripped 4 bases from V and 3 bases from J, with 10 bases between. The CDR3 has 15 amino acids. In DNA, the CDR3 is TGTGCCAGCAGTTCCAGGGTTAACTATAATTCACCCCTCCACTTT. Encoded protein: CASSSRVNYNSPLHF.

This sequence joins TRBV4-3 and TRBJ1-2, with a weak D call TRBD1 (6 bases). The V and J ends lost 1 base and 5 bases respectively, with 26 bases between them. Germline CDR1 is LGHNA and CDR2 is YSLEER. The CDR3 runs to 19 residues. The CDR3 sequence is CASSQVPIHIAGGGYGYTF. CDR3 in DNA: TGCGCCAGCAGCCAAGTCCCTATTCATATCGCCGGGGGCGGGTATGGCTACACCTTC.

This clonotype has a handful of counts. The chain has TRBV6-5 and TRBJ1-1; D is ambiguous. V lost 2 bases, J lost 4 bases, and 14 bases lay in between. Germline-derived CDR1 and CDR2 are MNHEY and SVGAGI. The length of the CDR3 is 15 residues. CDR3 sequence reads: CASSYRPNAGTEAFF. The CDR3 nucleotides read TGTGCCAGCAGTTACCGACCCAATGCCGGCACTGAAGCTTTCTTT.

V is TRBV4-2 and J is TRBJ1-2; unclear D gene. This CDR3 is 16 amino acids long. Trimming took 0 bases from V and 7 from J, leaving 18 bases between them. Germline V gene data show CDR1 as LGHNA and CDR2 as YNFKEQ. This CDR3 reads CASSQEPGLDPAGYTF. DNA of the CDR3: TGTGCCAGCAGCCAAGAACCGGGGTTGGACCCCGCTGGCTACACCTTC.

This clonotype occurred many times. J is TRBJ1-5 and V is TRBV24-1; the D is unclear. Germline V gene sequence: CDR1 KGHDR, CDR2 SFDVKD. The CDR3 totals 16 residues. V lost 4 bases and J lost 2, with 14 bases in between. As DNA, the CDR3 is TGTGCCACCAGTGACCCTCGTCTCGAAGGCAATCAGCCCCAGCATTTT. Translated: CATSDPRLEGNQPQHF.

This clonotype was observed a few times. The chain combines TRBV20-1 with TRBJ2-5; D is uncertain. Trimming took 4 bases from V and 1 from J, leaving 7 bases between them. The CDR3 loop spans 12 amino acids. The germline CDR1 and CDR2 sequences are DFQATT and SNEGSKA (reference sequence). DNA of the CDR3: TGCAGTGCTACGGAGTCCCAAGAGACCCAGTACTTC. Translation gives CSATESQETQYF.

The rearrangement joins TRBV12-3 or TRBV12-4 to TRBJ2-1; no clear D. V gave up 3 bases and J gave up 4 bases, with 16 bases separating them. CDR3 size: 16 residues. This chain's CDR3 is CASSLSSHPRYNEQFF. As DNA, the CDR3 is TGTGCCAGCAGTTTGAGTTCCCACCCCCGATACAATGAGCAGTTCTTC.

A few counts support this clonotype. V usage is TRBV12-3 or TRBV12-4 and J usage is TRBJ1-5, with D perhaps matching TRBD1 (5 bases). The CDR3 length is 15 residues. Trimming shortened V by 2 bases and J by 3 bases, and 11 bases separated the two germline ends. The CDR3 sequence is CASSLRGQTNQPQHF. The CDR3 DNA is TGTGCCAGCAGTTTAAGGGGTCAGACCAATCAGCCCCAGCATTTT.

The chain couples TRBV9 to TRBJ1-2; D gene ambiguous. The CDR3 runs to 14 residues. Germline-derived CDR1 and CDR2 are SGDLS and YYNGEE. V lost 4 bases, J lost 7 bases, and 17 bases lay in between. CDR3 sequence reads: CASSRGREWSGYTF. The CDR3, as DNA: TGTGCCAGCAGCCGCGGACGGGAATGGAGTGGCTACACCTTC.

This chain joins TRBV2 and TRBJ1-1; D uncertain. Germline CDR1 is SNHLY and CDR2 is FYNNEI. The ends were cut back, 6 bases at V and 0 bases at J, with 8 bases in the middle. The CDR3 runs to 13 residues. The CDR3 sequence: CASSGELNTEAFF. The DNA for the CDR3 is TGTGCCAGCAGCGGGGAACTGAACACTGAAGCTTTCTTT.

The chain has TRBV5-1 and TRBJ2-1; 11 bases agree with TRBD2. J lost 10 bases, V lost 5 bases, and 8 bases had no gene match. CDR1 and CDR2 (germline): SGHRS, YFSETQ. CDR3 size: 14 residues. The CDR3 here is CASRGLAGRREQFF. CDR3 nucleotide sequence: TGCGCCAGCAGAGGACTAGCGGGCCGGAGGGAGCAGTTCTTC.

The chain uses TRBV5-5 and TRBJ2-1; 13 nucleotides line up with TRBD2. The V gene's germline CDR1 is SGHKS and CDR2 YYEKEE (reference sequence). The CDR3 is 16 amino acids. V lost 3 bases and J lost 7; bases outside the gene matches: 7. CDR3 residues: CASSSLLAGGWNEQFF. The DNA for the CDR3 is TGTGCCAGCAGCTCCTTACTAGCGGGAGGGTGGAATGAGCAGTTCTTC.